The present entry profiles one T cell receptor beta chain with its context. These data originate in a study of control samples from healthy donors and cancer patients. The assay was immunoSEQ multiplex PCR, and TCRdb's table has in-frame clones only and misses some. The repertoire includes about 89,000 clones, around 86% of them detected once, and around 20% sits in the top ten. CDR3 length: 14 residues. Germline CDR1 is MDHEN and CDR2 is SYDVKM. Trimming stripped 2 bases from V and 6 bases from J, with 8 bases between. The origin of this receptor is a man between 25 and 39 years old in good health. The sample was blood. V is TRBV28 and J is TRBJ1-6; no clear D gene. CDR3 loop: CASSLPLANSPLHF. CDR3 DNA sequence: TGTGCCAGCAGTTTACCCCTGGCTAATTCACCCCTCCACTTT.